This TCR beta chain stems from a study of cytomegalovirus exposure and HLA in healthy donors. Study-level background: Clustering assigned about 79% of the roughly 430 genotyped donors to the Caucasian-associated ancestry cluster.

This clone was counted a few times. The PCR had 60 Vbeta and 13 Jbeta primers. Only in-frame clones appear in the TCRdb table, and some are missing; sequencing was by immunoSEQ multiplex PCR. Of about 110,000 clones in the sample, over 65% were seen once. V was clipped by 5 bases and J by 11 bases, with 31 bases between them. Germline CDR1 LNHNV, CDR2 YYDKDF (reference sequence). The CDR3 runs to 18 residues. V gene TRBV15 combines with J gene TRBJ1-5; D perhaps matches TRBD1 (5 bases). Sequencing used PBMCs. The TCR originated in a man aged 30 to 39 in good health and CMV-seropositive. CDR3 residues: CATSRITRDGTGNQAQHF. The CDR3 nucleotides read TGTGCCACCAGCCGAATTACAAGGGACGGGACTGGCAATCAAGCCCAGCATTTT.